The clone carrying this T cell receptor beta chain has a count of ten or more. Its antigen is currently unknown. These data belong to a study of cytomegalovirus exposure and HLA in healthy donors. Study information: As released early, the data held about 85 million unique TCRs from HLA-typed donors. Study results and limitations: In a later analysis, TCR association rates varied by HLA locus: DRB1 most, HLA-C fewest. Reports credit the classifier with highly specific, highly sensitive diagnosis of cytomegalovirus status.

The CDR3 consists of 13 residues. V was clipped by 7 bases and J by 4 bases, with 11 bases between them. Germline CDR1 SNHLY, CDR2 FYNNEI. It was with 60 Vbeta and 13 Jbeta primers that the PCR ran. Generated by immunoSEQ multiplex PCR, the TCRdb table keeps only in-frame clones and is missing some. This sample carries around 170,000 clones, 79% of them seen once, and the ten largest clones take roughly 0.76%. Sequenced input: PBMCs. The chain carries TRBV2 and TRBJ1-3; D is unclear. This TCR derives from a woman in her thirties or forties in good health and CMV-seronegative. CDR3 in DNA: TGTGCCAGCACAGGCCATGCAGGAAACACCATATATTTT. Protein product: CASTGHAGNTIYF.